The rows below give T cell receptor beta chains drawn from one sample of a study of radiation and T cells in renal cell carcinoma. Only in-frame clones appear in the TCRdb table, and some are missing; sequencing was by immunoSEQ multiplex PCR. Of 150,000 to 180,000 clones listed, roughly 89% are singletons. The sequencing used blood, collected from a patient whose treatment included radiotherapy and nephrectomy. The receptors originated from a woman in her fifties or sixties with renal cell carcinoma. Both conserved end residues are part of each CDR3. Fields, in order: D gene, V gene, clone size, J gene, CDR3 protein, CDR3 DNA. D genes are given only for firm matches. For some rows the clone size is stated as once, few or many, or as a class when expanded; others skip it.

D: TRBD1
V: TRBV7-8
size: NA
J: TRBJ1-5
CDR3: CASSLVGQGISQPQHF
DNA: TGTGCCAGCAGCTTAGTGGGACAGGGGATATCCCAGCCCCAGCATTTT

D: NA
V: TRBV5-4
size: NA
J: TRBJ2-2
CDR3: CASSFLVNTGELFF
DNA: TGTGCCAGCAGCTTTTTGGTCAACACCGGGGAGCTGTTTTTT

D: TRBD1
V: TRBV7-7
size: NA
J: TRBJ2-1
CDR3: CASSLGQGAYNEQFF
DNA: TGTGCTAGCAGCTTAGGACAGGGGGCCTACAATGAGCAGTTCTTC

D: TRBD1
V: TRBV4-1
size: NA
J: TRBJ1-1
CDR3: CASSQGDREYTEAFF
DNA: TGCGCCAGCAGCCAAGGGGACAGGGAGTACACTGAAGCTTTCTTT

D: NA
V: TRBV19
size: NA
J: TRBJ1-4
CDR3: CASSDTFSEKLFF
DNA: TGTGCCAGTAGTGACACTTTTTCTGAAAAACTGTTTTTT

D: NA
V: TRBV2
size: NA
J: TRBJ2-2
CDR3: CASSDLETTNTGELFF
DNA: TGTGCCAGCAGTGATTTGGAGACAACGAACACCGGGGAGCTGTTTTTT

D: NA
V: TRBV29-1
size: NA
J: TRBJ2-7
CDR3: CSVEKAYEQYF
DNA: TGCAGCGTTGAAAAGGCCTACGAGCAGTACTTC

D: TRBD2
V: TRBV5-1
size: NA
J: TRBJ2-1
CDR3: CASSRLAQYNEQFF
DNA: TGCGCCAGCAGTAGACTAGCTCAATATAATGAGCAGTTCTTC

D: TRBD1
V: TRBV6-5
size: NA
J: TRBJ2-1
CDR3: CASSSARQGYNEQFF
DNA: TGTGCCAGCAGTTCGGCGAGACAGGGGTACAATGAGCAGTTCTTC

D: TRBD1
V: TRBV2
size: NA
J: TRBJ1-4
CDR3: CACYRDRVGEKLFF
DNA: TGTGCCTGCTACCGGGACAGGGTCGGAGAAAAACTGTTTTTT

D: NA
V: TRBV7-2
size: NA
J: TRBJ2-3
CDR3: CASSPLPTQYF
DNA: TGTGCCAGCAGCCCACTTCCCACGCAGTATTTT

D: NA
V: TRBV30
size: NA
J: TRBJ2-5
CDR3: CAGGGDQETQYF
DNA: TGTGCCGGAGGTGGTGACCAAGAGACCCAGTACTTC

D: TRBD1
V: TRBV18
size: NA
J: TRBJ1-4
CDR3: CASSPGTGEEKLFF
DNA: TGTGCCAGCTCACCAGGGACAGGGGAAGAAAAACTGTTTTTT

D: TRBD1
V: TRBV7-7
size: NA
J: TRBJ2-5
CDR3: CASSRDREETQYF
DNA: TGTGCTAGCAGCCGGGACAGGGAAGAGACCCAGTACTTC

D: TRBD2
V: TRBV15
size: NA
J: TRBJ2-5
CDR3: CATSSGGFQETQYF
DNA: TGTGCCACCAGCTCGGGAGGCTTCCAAGAGACCCAGTACTTC

D: NA
V: TRBV7-8
size: NA
J: TRBJ2-3
CDR3: CASSPQRSLATQYF
DNA: TGTGCCAGCAGCCCACAGCGCTCTCTAGCGACCCAGTATTTT

D: NA
V: TRBV6-1
size: NA
J: TRBJ1-5
CDR3: CASGRGSGHF
DNA: TGTGCCAGCGGACGCGGATCAGGGCATTTT

D: TRBD1
V: TRBV10-2
size: NA
J: TRBJ1-6
CDR3: CASSDAFGQAKSSYNSPLHF
DNA: TGCGCCAGCAGTGACGCCTTTGGACAGGCCAAAAGCTCCTATAATTCACCCCTCCACTTT

D: NA
V: TRBV23-1
size: NA
J: TRBJ2-6
CDR3: CASSRAAQQSRANVLTF
DNA: TGCGCCAGCAGTAGAGCAGCGCAACAAAGTCGGGCCAACGTCCTGACTTTC

D: NA
V: TRBV19
size: NA
J: TRBJ1-4
CDR3: CASGHNINEKLFF
DNA: TGTGCCAGTGGTCATAACATTAATGAAAAACTGTTTTTT

D: NA
V: TRBV19
size: NA
J: TRBJ1-1
CDR3: CASSIDSGAPGTEAFF
DNA: TGTGCCAGTAGTATAGATTCGGGGGCGCCGGGCACTGAAGCTTTCTTT

D: NA
V: TRBV7-9
size: NA
J: TRBJ2-7
CDR3: CASSLEPYEQYF
DNA: TGTGCCAGCAGTCTCGAACCCTACGAGCAGTACTTC

D: NA
V: TRBV2
size: NA
J: TRBJ1-5
CDR3: CASRGLLLNNQPQHF
DNA: TGTGCCAGCAGGGGACTGCTCCTAAACAATCAGCCCCAGCATTTT

D: NA
V: TRBV6-6
size: NA
J: TRBJ2-7
CDR3: CASSYSFTSYEQYF
DNA: TGTGCCAGCAGTTACTCTTTCACGAGCTACGAGCAGTACTTC

D: NA
V: TRBV19
size: NA
J: TRBJ1-1
CDR3: CASSPRDGTEAFF
DNA: TGTGCCAGTAGCCCAAGGGACGGCACTGAAGCTTTCTTT

D: TRBD2
V: TRBV6-5
size: few
J: TRBJ2-1
CDR3: CASSYVLAGVGEQFF
DNA: TGTGCCAGCAGTTATGTTCTAGCGGGGGTAGGTGAGCAGTTCTTC

D: NA
V: TRBV7-2
size: NA
J: TRBJ1-6
CDR3: CASSPRSSYNSPLHF
DNA: TGTGCCAGCAGCCCCCGTAGCTCCTATAATTCACCCCTCCACTTT

D: NA
V: TRBV7-9
size: NA
J: TRBJ1-2
CDR3: CASSPDTSYGYTF
DNA: TGTGCCAGCAGCCCGGACACCTCCTATGGCTACACCTTC

D: TRBD1
V: TRBV9
size: NA
J: TRBJ1-6
CDR3: CASSSHTDGTGYSPLHF
DNA: TGTGCCAGCAGCTCCCATACAGACGGGACAGGGTATTCACCCCTCCACTTT

D: NA
V: TRBV2
size: NA
J: TRBJ1-2
CDR3: CASSEGGARGYTF
DNA: TGTGCCAGCAGTGAAGGGGGGGCGAGGGGCTACACCTTC

D: NA
V: TRBV21-1
size: NA
J: TRBJ1-5
CDR3: CASSIATGNQPQHF
DNA: TGTGCCAGCAGCATTGCGACAGGGAATCAGCCCCAGCATTTT

D: NA
V: TRBV7-2
size: once
J: TRBJ2-6
CDR3: CASTKGGSGANVLTF
DNA: TGTGCCAGCACCAAAGGAGGGTCTGGGGCCAACGTCCTGACTTTC

D: TRBD1
V: TRBV10-3
size: NA
J: TRBJ1-2
CDR3: CAISDGTAYGYTF
DNA: TGTGCCATCAGTGACGGGACAGCTTATGGCTACACCTTC

D: TRBD1
V: TRBV7-9
size: few
J: TRBJ1-1
CDR3: CASSLVLDRVGAFF
DNA: TGTGCCAGCAGCTTAGTTCTGGACAGGGTTGGTGCTTTCTTT

D: TRBD1
V: TRBV19
size: NA
J: TRBJ1-1
CDR3: CASSNMGQGAANTEAFF
DNA: TGTGCCAGTAGTAATATGGGACAGGGGGCAGCGAACACTGAAGCTTTCTTT

D: NA
V: TRBV5-1
size: NA
J: TRBJ2-4
CDR3: CASSLLPAAAKNIQYF
DNA: TGCGCCAGCAGCTTGTTGCCCGCCGCAGCCAAAAACATTCAGTACTTC

D: TRBD2
V: TRBV7-8
size: NA
J: TRBJ2-5
CDR3: CASSLGEGLRTQYF
DNA: TGTGCCAGCAGCTTAGGGGAGGGACTGAGGACCCAGTACTTC

D: NA
V: TRBV4-1
size: NA
J: TRBJ1-1
CDR3: CASSRFPNTEAFF
DNA: TGCGCCAGCAGCCGCTTCCCGAACACTGAAGCTTTCTTT

D: TRBD1
V: TRBV7-3
size: NA
J: TRBJ2-1
CDR3: CASSSNRGAEQFF
DNA: TGTGCCAGCAGTTCGAACAGGGGCGCTGAGCAGTTCTTC

D: TRBD1
V: TRBV6-5
size: NA
J: TRBJ2-7
CDR3: CASSYVQGADEQYF
DNA: TGTGCCAGCAGTTACGTTCAGGGGGCCGACGAGCAGTACTTC